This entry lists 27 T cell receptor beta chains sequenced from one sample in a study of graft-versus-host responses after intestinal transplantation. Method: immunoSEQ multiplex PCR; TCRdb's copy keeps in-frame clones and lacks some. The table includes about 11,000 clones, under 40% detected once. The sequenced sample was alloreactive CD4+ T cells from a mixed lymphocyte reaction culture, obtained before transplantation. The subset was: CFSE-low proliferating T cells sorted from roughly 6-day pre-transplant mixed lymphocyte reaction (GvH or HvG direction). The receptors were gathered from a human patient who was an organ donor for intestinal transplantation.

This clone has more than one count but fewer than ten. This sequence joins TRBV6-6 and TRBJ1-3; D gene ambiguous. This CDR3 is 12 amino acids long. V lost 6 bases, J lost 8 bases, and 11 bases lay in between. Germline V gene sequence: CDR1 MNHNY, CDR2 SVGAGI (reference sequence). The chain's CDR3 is CASRSSGDTIYF. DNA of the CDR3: TGTGCCAGCAGGAGCTCCGGAGACACCATATATTTT.

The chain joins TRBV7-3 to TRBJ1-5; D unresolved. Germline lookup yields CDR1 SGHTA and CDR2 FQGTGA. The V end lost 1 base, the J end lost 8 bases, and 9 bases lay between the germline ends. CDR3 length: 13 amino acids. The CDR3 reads CASSLRPGEPQHF. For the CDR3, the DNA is TGTGCCAGCAGCTTAAGACCGGGTGAGCCCCAGCATTTT.

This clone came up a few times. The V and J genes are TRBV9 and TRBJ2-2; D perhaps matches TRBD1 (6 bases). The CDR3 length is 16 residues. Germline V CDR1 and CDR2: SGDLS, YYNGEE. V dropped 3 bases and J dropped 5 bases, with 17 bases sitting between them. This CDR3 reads CASSGTGPLLTGELFF. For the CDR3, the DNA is TGTGCCAGCAGCGGTACAGGGCCCCTTTTGACCGGGGAGCTGTTTTTT.

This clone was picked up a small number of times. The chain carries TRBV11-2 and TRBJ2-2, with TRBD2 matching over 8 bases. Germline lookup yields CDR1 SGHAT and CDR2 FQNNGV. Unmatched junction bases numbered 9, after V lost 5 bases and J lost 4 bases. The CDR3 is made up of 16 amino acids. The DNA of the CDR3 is TGTGCCAGCAGCCCCTGGAGCGGGGGACCCACCGGGGAGCTGTTTTTT. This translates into CASSPWSGGPTGELFF.

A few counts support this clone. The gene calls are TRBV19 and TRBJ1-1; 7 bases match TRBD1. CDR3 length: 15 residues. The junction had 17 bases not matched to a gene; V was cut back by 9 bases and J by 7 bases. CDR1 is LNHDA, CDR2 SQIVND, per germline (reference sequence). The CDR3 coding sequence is TGTGCCAGCGCAAGGGGGCCAGGTCGTTCCAATGAAGCTTTCTTT. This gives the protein CASARGPGRSNEAFF.

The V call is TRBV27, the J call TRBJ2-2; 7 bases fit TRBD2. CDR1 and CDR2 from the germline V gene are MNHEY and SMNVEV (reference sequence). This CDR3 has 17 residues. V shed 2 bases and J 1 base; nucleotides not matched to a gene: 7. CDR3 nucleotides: TGTGCCAGCAGTTTAAAGGCTAGCGGTTGGAACACCGGGGAGCTGTTTTTT. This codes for CASSLKASGWNTGELFF.

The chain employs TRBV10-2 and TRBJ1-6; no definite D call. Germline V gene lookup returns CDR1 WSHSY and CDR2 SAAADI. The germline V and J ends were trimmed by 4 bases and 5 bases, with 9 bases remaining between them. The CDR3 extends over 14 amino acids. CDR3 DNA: TGCGCCAGCAGTGCTACAGAGAATAATTCACCCCTCCACTTT. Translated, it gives CASSATENNSPLHF.

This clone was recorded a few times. CDR3 DNA sequence: TGCGCCAGCTCCGGAGGTGGGGGCGGTGAAAAACTGTTTTTT. It encodes CASSGGGGGEKLFF. The gene calls are TRBV5-1 and TRBJ1-4; D is perhaps TRBD1 (6 bases). Per the germline V gene, CDR1 is SGHRS and CDR2 is YFSETQ. Trimming took off 7 bases at V and 7 bases at J, with 17 bases between the two ends. There are 14 residues in the CDR3.

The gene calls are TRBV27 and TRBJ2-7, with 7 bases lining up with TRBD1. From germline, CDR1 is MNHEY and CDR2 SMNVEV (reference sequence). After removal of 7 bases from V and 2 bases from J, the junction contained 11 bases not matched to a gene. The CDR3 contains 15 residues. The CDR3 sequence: CASTLPPGQTYEQYF. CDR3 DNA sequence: TGTGCCAGCACCCTCCCCCCGGGACAGACCTACGAGCAGTACTTC.

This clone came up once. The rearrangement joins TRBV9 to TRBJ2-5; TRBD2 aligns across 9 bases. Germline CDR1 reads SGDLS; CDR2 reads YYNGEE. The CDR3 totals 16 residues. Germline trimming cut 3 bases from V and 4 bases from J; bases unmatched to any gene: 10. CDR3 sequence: CASSDPPGTSTETQYF. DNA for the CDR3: TGTGCCAGCAGCGACCCTCCCGGGACTAGCACAGAGACCCAGTACTTC.

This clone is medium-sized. The DNA of the CDR3 is TGCGCCAGCAGGGGACAGGTTCGTTCACCCCTCCACTTT. Its protein is CASRGQVRSPLHF. This sequence joins TRBV5-1 and TRBJ1-6; TRBD1 matches 8 bases. The junction had 4 bases not matched to a gene; V was cut back by 5 bases and J by 9 bases. This CDR3 contains 13 residues. CDR1 and CDR2 from the germline V gene are SGHRS and YFSETQ.

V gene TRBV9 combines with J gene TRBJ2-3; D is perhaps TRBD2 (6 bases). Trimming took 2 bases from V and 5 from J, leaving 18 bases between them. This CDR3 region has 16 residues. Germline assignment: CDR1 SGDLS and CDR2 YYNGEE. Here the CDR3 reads CASSVSLGGNRDTQYF. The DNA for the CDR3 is TGTGCCAGCAGCGTTAGTCTGGGGGGAAATAGAGATACGCAGTATTTT.

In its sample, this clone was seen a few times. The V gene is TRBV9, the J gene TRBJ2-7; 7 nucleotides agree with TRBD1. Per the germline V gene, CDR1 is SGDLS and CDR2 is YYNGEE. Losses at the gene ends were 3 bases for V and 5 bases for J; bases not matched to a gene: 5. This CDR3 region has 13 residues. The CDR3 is CASSARQGHEQYF. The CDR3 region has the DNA TGTGCCAGCAGCGCCCGACAGGGACACGAGCAGTACTTC. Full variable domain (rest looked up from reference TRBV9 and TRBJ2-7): DSGVTQTPKHLITATGQRVTLRCSPRSGDLSVYWYQQSLDQGLQFLIQYYNGEERAKGNILERFSAQQFPDLHSELNLSSLELGDSALYFCASSARQGHEQYFGPGTRLTVT.

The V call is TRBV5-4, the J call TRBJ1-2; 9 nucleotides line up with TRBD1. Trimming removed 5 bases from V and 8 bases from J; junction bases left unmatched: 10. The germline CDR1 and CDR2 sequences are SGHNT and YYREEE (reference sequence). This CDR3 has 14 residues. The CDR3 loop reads CASRPGQGAIGYTF. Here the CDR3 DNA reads TGTGCCAGCAGACCGGGACAGGGCGCTATCGGCTACACCTTC.

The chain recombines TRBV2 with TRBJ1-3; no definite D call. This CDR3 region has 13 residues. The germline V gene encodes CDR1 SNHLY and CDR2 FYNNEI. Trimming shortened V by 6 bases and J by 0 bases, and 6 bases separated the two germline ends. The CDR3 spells CASSGISGNTIYF. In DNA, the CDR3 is TGTGCCAGCAGCGGGATCTCTGGAAACACCATATATTTT.

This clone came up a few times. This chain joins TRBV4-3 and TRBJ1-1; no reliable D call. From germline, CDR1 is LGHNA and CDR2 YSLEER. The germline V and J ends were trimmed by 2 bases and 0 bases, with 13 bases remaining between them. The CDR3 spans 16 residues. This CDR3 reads CASSQSPWLVNTEAFF. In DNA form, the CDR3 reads TGCGCCAGCAGCCAATCCCCTTGGCTAGTGAACACTGAAGCTTTCTTT.

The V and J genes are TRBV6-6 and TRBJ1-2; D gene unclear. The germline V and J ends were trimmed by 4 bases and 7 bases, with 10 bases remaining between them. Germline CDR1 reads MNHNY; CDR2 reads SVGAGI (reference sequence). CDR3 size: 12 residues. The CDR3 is CASSFRRGGYTF. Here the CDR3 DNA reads TGTGCCAGCAGTTTTCGTCGGGGTGGCTACACCTTC.

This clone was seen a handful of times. The DNA for the CDR3 is TGTGCCAGCAGCTTAGGACTGCTCTATGGCTACACCTTC. Translated, it gives CASSLGLLYGYTF. The V call is TRBV5-4, the J call TRBJ1-2; D uncertain. From germline, CDR1 is SGHNT and CDR2 YYREEE (reference sequence). Trimming took 2 bases from V and 4 from J, leaving 9 bases between them. The CDR3 contains 13 residues.

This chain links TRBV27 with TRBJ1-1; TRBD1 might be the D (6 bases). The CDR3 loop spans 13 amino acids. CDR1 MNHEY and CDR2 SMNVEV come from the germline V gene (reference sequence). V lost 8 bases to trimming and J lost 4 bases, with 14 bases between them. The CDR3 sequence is CASWGHRSTEAFF. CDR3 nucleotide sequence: TGTGCCAGCTGGGGACACAGGAGCACTGAAGCTTTCTTT.

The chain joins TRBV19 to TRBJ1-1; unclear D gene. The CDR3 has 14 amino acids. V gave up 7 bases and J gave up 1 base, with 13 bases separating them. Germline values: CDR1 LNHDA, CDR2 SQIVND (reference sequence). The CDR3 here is CASNRAGKNTEAFF. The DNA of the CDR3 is TGTGCCAGTAACCGGGCGGGGAAGAACACTGAAGCTTTCTTT.

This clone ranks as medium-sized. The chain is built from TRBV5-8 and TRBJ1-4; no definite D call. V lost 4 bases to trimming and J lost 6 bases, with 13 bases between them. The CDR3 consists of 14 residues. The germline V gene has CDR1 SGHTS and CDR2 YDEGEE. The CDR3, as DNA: TGTGCCAGCAGCCGTTACGGGGAGCATGAAAAACTGTTTTTT. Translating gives CASSRYGEHEKLFF.

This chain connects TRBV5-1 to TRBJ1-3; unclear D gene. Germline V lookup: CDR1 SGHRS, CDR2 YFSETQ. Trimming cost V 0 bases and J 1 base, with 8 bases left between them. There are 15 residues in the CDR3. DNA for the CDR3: TGCGCCAGCAGCTTGGACGGTGTTTCTGGAAACACCATATATTTT. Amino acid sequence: CASSLDGVSGNTIYF.

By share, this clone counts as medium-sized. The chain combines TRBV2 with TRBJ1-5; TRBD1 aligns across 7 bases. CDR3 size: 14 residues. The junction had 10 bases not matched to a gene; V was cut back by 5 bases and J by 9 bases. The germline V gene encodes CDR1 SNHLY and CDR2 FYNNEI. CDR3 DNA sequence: TGTGCCAGCAGTTCCGGGACAGAGGGCCTGCCCCAGCATTTT. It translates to CASSSGTEGLPQHF.

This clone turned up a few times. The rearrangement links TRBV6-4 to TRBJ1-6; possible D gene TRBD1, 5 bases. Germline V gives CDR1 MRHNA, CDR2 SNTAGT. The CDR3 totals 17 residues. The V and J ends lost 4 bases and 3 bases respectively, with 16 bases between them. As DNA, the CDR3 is TGTGCCAGCAGTGCAGGGTCCCCCCTATTCTATAATTCACCCCTCCACTTT. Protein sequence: CASSAGSPLFYNSPLHF.

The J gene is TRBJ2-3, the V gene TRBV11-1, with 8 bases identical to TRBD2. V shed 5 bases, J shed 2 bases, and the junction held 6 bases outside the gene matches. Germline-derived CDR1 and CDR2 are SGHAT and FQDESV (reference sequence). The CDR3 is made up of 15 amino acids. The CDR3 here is CASSQRAGVTDTQYF. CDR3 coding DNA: TGTGCCAGCAGCCAGCGAGCGGGGGTCACAGATACGCAGTATTTT.

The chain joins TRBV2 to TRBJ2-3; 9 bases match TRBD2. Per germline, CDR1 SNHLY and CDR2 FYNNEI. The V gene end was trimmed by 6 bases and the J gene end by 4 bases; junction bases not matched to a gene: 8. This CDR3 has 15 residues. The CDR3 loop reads CASRRGGGASDTQYF. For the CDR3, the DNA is TGTGCCAGCAGACGCGGCGGGGGGGCCTCAGATACGCAGTATTTT.

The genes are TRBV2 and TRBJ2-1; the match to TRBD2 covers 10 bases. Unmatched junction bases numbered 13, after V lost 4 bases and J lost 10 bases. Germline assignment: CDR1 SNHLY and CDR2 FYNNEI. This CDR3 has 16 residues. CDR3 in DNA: TGTGCCAGCAGTGCCAGGACTAGCGGCCTCCCGGGGGAGCAGTTCTTC. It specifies CASSARTSGLPGEQFF. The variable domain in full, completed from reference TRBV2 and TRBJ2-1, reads EPEVTQTPSHQVTQMGQEVILRCVPISNHLYFYWYRQILGQKVEFLVSFYNNEISEKSEIFDDQFSVERPDGSNFTLKIRSTKLEDSAMYFCASSARTSGLPGEQFFGPGTRLTVL.